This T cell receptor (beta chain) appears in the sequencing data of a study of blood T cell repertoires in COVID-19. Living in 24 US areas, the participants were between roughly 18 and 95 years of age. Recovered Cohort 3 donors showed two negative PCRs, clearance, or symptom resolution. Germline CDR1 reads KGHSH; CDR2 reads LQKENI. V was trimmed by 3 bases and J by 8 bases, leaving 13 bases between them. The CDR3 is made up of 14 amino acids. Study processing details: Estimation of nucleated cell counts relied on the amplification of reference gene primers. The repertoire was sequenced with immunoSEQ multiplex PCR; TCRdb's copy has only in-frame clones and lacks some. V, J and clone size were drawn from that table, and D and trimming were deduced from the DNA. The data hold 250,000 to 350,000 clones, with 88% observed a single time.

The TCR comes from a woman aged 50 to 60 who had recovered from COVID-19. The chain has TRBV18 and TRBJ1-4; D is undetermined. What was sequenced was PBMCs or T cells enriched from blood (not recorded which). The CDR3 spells CASSPSGYGEKLFF. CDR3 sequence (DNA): TGTGCCAGCTCACCTTCCGGCTACGGGGAAAAACTGTTTTTT.